This T cell receptor (beta chain) was captured by sequencing in a study of response to subunit inactivated influenza vaccine. Study-wide findings and caveats: T cells newly recruited by each seasonal influenza vaccination are few, the authors suggested.

TCRdb re-called the RT-PCR reads through MiXCR, storing one row per CDR3 protein. Among 150,000 to 200,000 distinct CDR3 sequences listed, approximately 12% were seen once. Trimming cost V 6 bases and J 3 bases; bases outside gene matches: 1. There are 14 residues in the CDR3. This clonotype was seen many times. What it binds is not known. Separately, the same data were catalogued under a study of T cells expressing NK-cell markers. That work contributes: The cDNA for TCR beta came from 5'RACE template switching with UMIs. NKG2C+ dominant clonotype frequencies in six or seven donors were roughly 1.0-7.0% of CD8+ T cells. Where several donors were concerned, these clonotypes also led the CD3+CD56-NKG2C+ fraction.

This sequence joins TRBV12-3 or TRBV12-4 and TRBJ2-2; TRBD2 agrees at 10 bases. The material sequenced was CD8+ T cells sorted from PBMCs, taken approximately 12 days after vaccination. The TCR originated in a middle-aged man who received an inactivated influenza vaccine. CDR3 loop: CASSLAGDTGELFF. The CDR3 nucleotides are TGTGCCAGCAGCCTAGCGGGGGACACCGGGGAGCTGTTTTTT.